This T cell receptor beta chain stems from a study of shared clonotypes between healthy human individuals. Study findings and constraints: Clonotypes not shared had lower generation probabilities than those common to all four donors.

The table came from immunoSEQ multiplex PCR; TCRdb's copy has only in-frame clones and leaves some out. The top ten clones hold less than 1.5% of a sample with 1.5 million to 2.5 million clones, about 95% of them seen once. Naivety among CD8 cells was defined by CD45RO negativity and positive CCR7 selection, thereby excluding terminally differentiated effector memory CD45RA+ cells. Each donor was a Caucasian adult residing in Nashville, Tennessee. The V end lost 1 base, the J end lost 8 bases, and 9 bases lay between the germline ends. The germline gives CDR1 MNHNS, CDR2 SASEGT. The CDR3 runs 13 residues. On this clone itself: The antigen remains unidentified.

The gene calls are TRBV6-1 and TRBJ1-3; no clear D gene. Sequenced sample: naive CD8+ T cells sorted from blood. The origin of this receptor is a young man in good health. The CDR3 spells CASSEDWGDTIYF. CDR3 nucleotide sequence: TGTGCCAGCAGTGAAGATTGGGGAGACACCATATATTTT.